Listed below are T cell receptor beta chains from one sample, sequenced in a study of cytomegalovirus exposure and HLA in healthy donors. Generated by immunoSEQ multiplex PCR, the TCRdb table keeps only in-frame clones and is missing some. The sample includes approximately 90,000 clones, roughly three quarters of them seen just once. The material sequenced was PBMCs. These receptors were taken from a woman aged 35 to 49 in good health and CMV-seronegative. CDR3s include the opening cysteine and the closing phenylalanine or tryptophan. A D gene is named only where the DNA matches it firmly. Only part of the rows carry a size: once, few, many, or a class if the clone is expanded.

V	J	D	size	CDR3	DNA
TRBV5-8	TRBJ2-2	.	.	CASNRPQEETGELFF	TGTGCCAGCAACCGGCCCCAGGAAGAGACCGGGGAGCTGTTTTTT
TRBV7-9	TRBJ1-1	TRBD1	few	CASSLVAGGEAFF	TGTGCCAGCAGCTTAGTGGCAGGGGGTGAAGCTTTCTTT
TRBV18	TRBJ2-1	.	.	CASSLAGSSYNEQFF	TGTGCCAGCTCACTAGCCGGGAGCTCCTACAATGAGCAGTTCTTC
TRBV29-1	TRBJ2-7	.	.	CSASGTPPYEQYF	TGCAGCGCATCCGGGACACCACCCTACGAGCAGTACTTC
TRBV5-6	TRBJ1-2	TRBD1	.	CASSSLLDRDYGYTF	TGTGCCAGCAGCTCCTTACTTGACAGGGATTATGGCTACACCTTC
TRBV7-9	TRBJ1-2	TRBD1	.	CASSPGTGVYGYTF	TGTGCCAGCAGCCCTGGGACAGGGGTATATGGCTACACCTTC
TRBV5-6	TRBJ2-1	.	.	CASSRRRAPYNEQFF	TGTGCCAGCAGCAGAAGGAGGGCCCCCTACAATGAGCAGTTCTTC
TRBV20-1	TRBJ2-7	.	.	CSARKVYEQYF	TGCAGTGCTAGAAAAGTCTACGAGCAGTACTTC
TRBV5-6	TRBJ2-5	TRBD2	.	CASSPRTSGSRRETQYF	TGTGCCAGCAGCCCACGGACTAGCGGGAGCCGCCGGGAGACCCAGTACTTC
TRBV5-1	TRBJ2-1	TRBD2	.	CASRTSGANNEQFF	TGCGCCAGCCGGACTAGCGGGGCCAACAATGAGCAGTTCTTC
TRBV19	TRBJ2-1	TRBD2	.	CASSIYALAGADYNEQFF	TGTGCCAGTAGTATTTACGCCCTAGCGGGGGCCGACTACAATGAGCAGTTCTTC
TRBV11-2	TRBJ2-3	.	.	CASSLIAATDTQYF	TGTGCCAGCAGCTTAATCGCGGCCACAGATACGCAGTATTTT
TRBV29-1	TRBJ1-5	TRBD1	.	CSVGGGGYNQPQHF	TGCAGCGTTGGTGGAGGGGGCTATAATCAGCCCCAGCATTTT
TRBV25-1	TRBJ1-1	.	.	CASSGGHPSNTEAFF	TGTGCCAGCAGTGGGGGACACCCCTCGAACACTGAAGCTTTCTTT
TRBV27	TRBJ2-7	TRBD2	.	CGSGGGPYEQYF	TGTGGCAGCGGGGGAGGCCCCTACGAGCAGTACTTC
TRBV5-1	TRBJ1-5	TRBD1	.	CASSPRGEQPQHF	TGCGCCAGCAGTCCCAGGGGGGAGCAGCCCCAGCATTTT
TRBV10-1	TRBJ2-1	.	.	CASSESGYNEQFF	TGCGCCAGCAGTGAGTCCGGCTACAATGAGCAGTTCTTC
TRBV29-1	TRBJ2-3	.	.	CSVDTRGGDTQYF	TGCAGCGTTGATACGAGGGGGGGAGATACGCAGTATTTT
TRBV11-1	TRBJ1-2	.	few	CASSREAYGYTF	TGTGCCAGCAGCAGGGAGGCCTATGGCTACACCTTC
TRBV6-1	TRBJ2-7	.	.	CASSESRGSYEQYF	TGTGCCAGCAGTGAATCCCGGGGGTCCTACGAGCAGTACTTC
TRBV7-8	TRBJ2-5	.	.	CASSFTRDSISQYF	TGTGCCAGCAGCTTTACTCGGGACTCCATTTCCCAGTACTTC
TRBV5-1	TRBJ1-2	.	.	CASSLGQREWGYTF	TGCGCCAGCAGCTTGGGACAAAGAGAATGGGGCTACACCTTC
TRBV4-1	TRBJ2-3	.	.	CASSQPEEGFPTDTQYF	TGCGCCAGCAGCCAACCAGAGGAAGGCTTTCCCACAGATACGCAGTATTTT
TRBV7-2	TRBJ2-7	TRBD2	few	CASSFERGGYHEQYF	TGTGCCAGCAGCTTTGAGCGGGGGGGTTACCACGAGCAGTACTTC
TRBV10-3	TRBJ1-4	.	once	CAISESAGAGEKLFF	TGTGCCATCAGTGAGTCGGCAGGGGCTGGCGAAAAACTGTTTTTT
TRBV15	TRBJ1-1	.	once	CATSRDDRSNTEAFF	TGTGCCACCAGCAGAGACGACAGATCGAACACTGAAGCTTTCTTT
TRBV9	TRBJ1-1	TRBD1	once	CASSVGGNTGGVAFF	TGTGCCAGCAGCGTAGGAGGTAATACAGGGGGCGTCGCTTTCTTT
TRBV6-1	TRBJ1-5	TRBD1	.	CASSEATGGNQPQHF	TGTGCCAGCAGTGAAGCGACAGGGGGCAATCAGCCCCAGCATTTT
TRBV18	TRBJ1-2	.	once	CASSPDSLVNGYTF	TGTGCCAGCTCACCCGACTCGTTGGTAAATGGCTACACCTTC
TRBV6-5	TRBJ2-7	.	.	CASSPTGLAYEQYF	TGTGCCAGCAGTCCCACAGGGTTGGCCTACGAGCAGTACTTC
TRBV30	TRBJ1-5	.	.	CAWSVNRANNQPQHF	TGTGCCTGGAGTGTAAACAGGGCGAACAATCAGCCCCAGCATTTT
TRBV6-5	TRBJ2-7	.	.	CASRLGGTVFHEQYF	TGTGCCAGCAGACTGGGCGGGACAGTTTTTCACGAGCAGTACTTC
TRBV19	TRBJ1-2	.	few	CASTKGINYGYTF	TGTGCCAGTACGAAGGGGATTAACTATGGCTACACCTTC
TRBV5-6	TRBJ1-2	TRBD1	.	CASSPGQGGLGVYGYTF	TGTGCCAGCAGCCCCGGACAGGGTGGGTTAGGGGTCTATGGCTACACCTTC
TRBV4-3	TRBJ1-5	.	.	CASSQSGGGNQPQHF	TGCGCCAGCAGCCAAAGCGGTGGTGGCAATCAGCCCCAGCATTTT
TRBV5-1	TRBJ2-1	TRBD2	.	CASRSSGGVLSYNEQFF	TGCGCCAGCAGAAGTAGCGGGGGGGTACTCTCCTACAATGAGCAGTTCTTC
TRBV7-9	TRBJ2-7	.	.	CASSPILTYEQYF	TGTGCCAGCAGCCCTATCTTGACCTACGAGCAGTACTTC
TRBV5-6	TRBJ1-2	.	.	CASSLGRGDGYTF	TGTGCCAGCAGCTTGGGGAGAGGCGACGGCTACACCTTC
TRBV5-6	TRBJ2-7	TRBD1	few	CASSWGQGTYEQYF	TGTGCCAGCAGCTGGGGACAGGGGACCTACGAGCAGTACTTC
TRBV5-1	TRBJ2-3	TRBD2	.	CASSPGEGGTADTQYF	TGCGCCAGCAGCCCCGGTGAGGGAGGGACCGCAGATACGCAGTATTTT
TRBV14	TRBJ2-7	.	.	CASSQPDSTYEQYF	TGTGCCAGCAGCCAACCCGACAGCACCTACGAGCAGTACTTC
TRBV7-2	TRBJ2-7	TRBD2	once	CASSFSSGTYEQYF	TGTGCCAGCAGCTTCTCTAGCGGGACTTACGAGCAGTACTTC
TRBV6-1	TRBJ2-7	TRBD1	once	CASSHRTGVPLEQYF	TGTGCCAGCAGTCATCGGACAGGGGTCCCACTCGAGCAGTACTTC
TRBV11-2	TRBJ1-1	.	.	CASSPRAVRNTEAFF	TGTGCCAGCAGCCCGCGCGCCGTAAGGAACACTGAAGCTTTCTTT
TRBV19	TRBJ1-6	.	.	CASSRYDSRNSPLHF	TGTGCCAGTAGTAGGTATGACAGTCGTAATTCACCCCTCCACTTT
TRBV7-8	TRBJ1-1	.	.	CASSSRIWTEAFF	TGTGCCAGCAGCTCGCGGATATGGACTGAAGCTTTCTTT
TRBV6-6	TRBJ1-5	.	.	CASIEPNQPQHF	TGTGCCAGCATAGAGCCCAATCAGCCCCAGCATTTT
TRBV7-6	TRBJ1-3	.	.	CASSGAGNTIYF	TGTGCCAGCAGCGGAGCTGGAAACACCATATATTTT
TRBV19	TRBJ2-7	.	.	CARGVLPYEQYF	TGTGCCAGAGGAGTACTTCCCTACGAGCAGTACTTC
TRBV6-1	TRBJ1-3	.	.	CASSELDSRNTIYF	TGTGCCAGCAGTGAATTGGACAGCCGAAACACCATATATTTT
TRBV10-2	TRBJ1-2	.	once	CASRREGSSLNGYTF	TGCGCCAGCAGGAGGGAGGGTAGCTCACTTAATGGCTACACCTTC
TRBV28	TRBJ2-7	.	.	CASGAFVPEQYF	TGTGCCAGCGGGGCCTTCGTTCCCGAGCAGTACTTC
TRBV25-1	TRBJ1-3	.	.	CASSESLGPAGDTIYF	TGTGCCAGCAGTGAATCCCTCGGACCGGCGGGGGACACCATATATTTT